Listed below are T cell receptor beta chains from one sample, sequenced in a study of Graves' ophthalmopathy and Graves' hyperthyroidism. TCRdb re-called the multiplex PCR reads with MiXCR, one entry per CDR3 protein. The data contain about 620,000 distinct CDR3 sequences, about 20% of them seen just once; the ten biggest clones take up approximately 7%. Sequences were obtained from peripheral blood. The receptors were gathered from a woman under 30 with stable Graves' hyperthyroidism. Some clones in this sample may be carry-over from other donors' samples. Each CDR3 is given with its conserved first and last residue. The D gene is left open where the match is weak.

j_gene: TRBJ2-7; d_gene: .; v_gene: TRBV6-2/TRBV6-3; CDR3aa: CASSYPSHEQYF
j_gene: TRBJ2-7; d_gene: .; v_gene: TRBV12-3/TRBV12-4; CDR3aa: CASSLLEGYEQYF
j_gene: TRBJ1-2; d_gene: .; v_gene: TRBV19; CDR3aa: CASSMDINYGYTF
j_gene: TRBJ2-5; d_gene: .; v_gene: TRBV12-3/TRBV12-4; CDR3aa: CASSPSRASETQYF
j_gene: TRBJ2-7; d_gene: .; v_gene: TRBV6-5; CDR3aa: CASTNPGYEQYF
j_gene: TRBJ1-1; d_gene: .; v_gene: TRBV28; CDR3aa: CASRPHWGPPVLAEAFF
j_gene: TRBJ1-1; d_gene: .; v_gene: TRBV12-3/TRBV12-4; CDR3aa: CASSLRRDGGTEAFF
j_gene: TRBJ2-7; d_gene: .; v_gene: TRBV5-5; CDR3aa: CASSGQGGVAYEQYF
j_gene: TRBJ1-5; d_gene: .; v_gene: TRBV20-1; CDR3aa: CSASGDPGRSQHF
j_gene: TRBJ1-1; d_gene: .; v_gene: TRBV5-1; CDR3aa: CASSLFWGTEAFF
j_gene: TRBJ2-7; d_gene: .; v_gene: TRBV29-1; CDR3aa: CSVVGRASIEQYF
j_gene: TRBJ2-2; d_gene: .; v_gene: TRBV20-1; CDR3aa: CSARDWRGNTGELFF